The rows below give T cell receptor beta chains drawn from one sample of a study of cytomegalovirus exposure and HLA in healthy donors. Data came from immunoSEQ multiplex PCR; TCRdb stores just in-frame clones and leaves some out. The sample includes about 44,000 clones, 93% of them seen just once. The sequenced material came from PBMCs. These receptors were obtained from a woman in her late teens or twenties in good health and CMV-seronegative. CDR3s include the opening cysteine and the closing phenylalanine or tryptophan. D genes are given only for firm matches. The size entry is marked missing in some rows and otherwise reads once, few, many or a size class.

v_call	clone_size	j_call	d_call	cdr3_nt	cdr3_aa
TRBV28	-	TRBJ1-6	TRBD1	TGTGCCAGCAATGCAGGGGGCAATAATTCACCCCTCCACTTT	CASNAGGNNSPLHF
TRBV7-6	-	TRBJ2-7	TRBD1	TGTGCCAGCAGCTCGTACAGGGGCTCCTACGAGCAGTACTTC	CASSSYRGSYEQYF
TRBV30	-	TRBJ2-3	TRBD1	TGTGCCTGGACGACAGGGGGTCTTGATACGCAGTATTTT	CAWTTGGLDTQYF
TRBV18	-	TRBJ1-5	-	TGTGCCAGCTCACCACCATCGACAGGCCAGCCCCAGCATTTT	CASSPPSTGQPQHF
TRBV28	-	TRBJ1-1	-	TGTGCCAGCAGTTTTCGACAGAACACTGAAGCTTTCTTT	CASSFRQNTEAFF
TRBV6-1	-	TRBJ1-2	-	TGTGCCAGCAACCCGATCCAGGGGCTGGCGGATGGCTACACCTTC	CASNPIQGLADGYTF
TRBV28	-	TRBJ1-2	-	TGTGCCAGCAGCCGACAACAGGGTGGCTATGGCTACACCTTC	CASSRQQGGYGYTF
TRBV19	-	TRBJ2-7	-	TGTGCCAGTAGCCAACGGGACACCGATGGGTACGAGCAGTACTTC	CASSQRDTDGYEQYF
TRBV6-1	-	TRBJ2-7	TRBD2	TGTGCCAGCAGTTCTCCGGGACTAGCTCGTTACGAGCAGTACTTC	CASSSPGLARYEQYF
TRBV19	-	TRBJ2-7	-	TGTGCCAGTAGCGACAGCTACGAGCAGTACTTC	CASSDSYEQYF
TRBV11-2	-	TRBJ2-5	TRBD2	TGTGCCAGCAGCCAAACTAGCGGGGGAGCCCTTATCCAAGAGACCCAGTACTTC	CASSQTSGGALIQETQYF
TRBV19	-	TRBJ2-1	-	TGTGCCAGTAGCGAACAGGGAAATGAGCAGTTCTTC	CASSEQGNEQFF
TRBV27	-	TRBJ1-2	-	TGTGCCAGCAGTTTCCTGACAGGAGAAGGCTACACCTTC	CASSFLTGEGYTF
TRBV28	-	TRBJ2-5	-	TGTGCCAGCGGTTCGACAGCCGTCATACAAGAGACCCAGTACTTC	CASGSTAVIQETQYF
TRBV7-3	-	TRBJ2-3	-	TGTGCCAGCAGCCGAACGGGTGTCGCAGATACGCAGTATTTT	CASSRTGVADTQYF
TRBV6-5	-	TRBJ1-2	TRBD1	TGTGCCAGCAGCCGACAGGGCTGGGATGGCTACACCTTC	CASSRQGWDGYTF
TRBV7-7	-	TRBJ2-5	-	TGTGCCAGCAGCTTAAGTTCCAGACAAGAGACCCAGTACTTC	CASSLSSRQETQYF
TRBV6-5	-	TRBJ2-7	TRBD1	TGTGCCAGCAGTTACGAAGGGAACAGGGGGAGATACGAGCAGTACTTC	CASSYEGNRGRYEQYF
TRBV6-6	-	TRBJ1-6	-	TGTGCCAGCAGTCCAGGGTACTATAATTCACCCCTCCACTTT	CASSPGYYNSPLHF
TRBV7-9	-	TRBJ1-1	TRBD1	TGTGCCAGCAGACTGGACAGGGGGCGATCCCAGAACACTGAAGCTTTCTTT	CASRLDRGRSQNTEAFF
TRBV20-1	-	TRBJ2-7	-	TGCAGTGCCCCCCAGGGTGACGAGCAGTACTTC	CSAPQGDEQYF
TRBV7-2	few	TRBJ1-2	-	TGTGCCAGCAGCCCGAACAGCTATGGCTACACCTTC	CASSPNSYGYTF
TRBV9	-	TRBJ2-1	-	TGTGCCAGCAGCGTAGGCGGCGGAGGTGAGCAGTTCTTC	CASSVGGGGEQFF
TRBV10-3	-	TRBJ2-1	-	TGTGCCATCAGCCCCCCCCCTGGTAGTGGGCTGGAGCAGTTCTTC	CAISPPPGSGLEQFF
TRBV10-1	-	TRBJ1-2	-	TGCGCCAGCAGTGAGTCCACGGGATATGGCTACACCTTC	CASSESTGYGYTF
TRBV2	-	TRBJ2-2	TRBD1	TGTGCCAGCGATACTGACAGGGGTTCTACCGGGGAGCTGTTTTTT	CASDTDRGSTGELFF
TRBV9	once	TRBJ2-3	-	TGTGCCAGCAGCGTTCTAGCGAGCCGCACAGATACGCAGTATTTT	CASSVLASRTDTQYF
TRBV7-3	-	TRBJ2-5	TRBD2	TGTGCCAGCAGCTCAAGCGGGAGCACAGAGACCCAGTACTTC	CASSSSGSTETQYF
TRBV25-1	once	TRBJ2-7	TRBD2	TGTGCCAGCAGTGATTCTCGGGAGGCCTCCTACGAGCAGTACTTC	CASSDSREASYEQYF
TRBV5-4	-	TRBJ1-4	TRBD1	TGTGCCAGCAGCCGGGACAGGGAAAATGAAAAACTGTTTTTT	CASSRDRENEKLFF
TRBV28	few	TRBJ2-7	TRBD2	TGTGCCAGCTGGGACCGAGGGAGGGGCGAGCAGTACTTC	CASWDRGRGEQYF
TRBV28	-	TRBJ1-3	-	TGTGCCAGCAGGCAATTGGGACTAGGTGGAAACACCATATATTTT	CASRQLGLGGNTIYF